This passage covers 12 T cell receptor beta chains from one sample sequenced in a study of T cell repertoires in cytomegalovirus infection. TCRdb ran MiXCR on the reads and lists one entry per CDR3 protein. The data show roughly 800,000 distinct CDR3 sequences, approximately 32% seen once. Their recognized antigens are unknown. This sample comprised cultured CD8+ T cells from PBMCs, obtained from culture after CMV antigen stimulation. Receptor source: a human donor in good health (CMV status not recorded). Some clones in this sample may be carry-over from other donors' samples.

This clonotype was recorded at least ten times. J is TRBJ2-1 and V is TRBV27, with D hard to call. V was trimmed by 3 bases and J by 4 bases, leaving 7 bases between them. There are 13 residues in the CDR3. The V gene's germline CDR1 is MNHEY and CDR2 SMNVEV (reference sequence). CDR3 amino acids: CASSFGAYNEQFF. The CDR3 DNA follows: TGTGCCAGCAGTTTCGGAGCTTACAATGAGCAGTTCTTC.

This clonotype has a handful of counts. The CDR3: CASTGEEVGEQFF. CDR3 nucleotide sequence: TGCGCCAGCACCGGGGAAGAAGTAGGTGAGCAGTTCTTC. The rearrangement uses TRBV5-1 and TRBJ2-1; D is possibly TRBD2 (5 bases). The germline V gene encodes CDR1 SGHRS and CDR2 YFSETQ. The CDR3 spans 13 residues. Trimming shortened V by 6 bases and J by 9 bases, and 16 bases separated the two germline ends.

The table lists this clonotype with many counts. J is TRBJ1-1 and V is TRBV10-3, with TRBD1 matching over 8 bases. This CDR3 region has 13 residues. Trimming at V came to 3 bases and at J to 10 bases, leaving 7 bases not matched to a gene. The V gene's germline CDR1 is ENHRY and CDR2 SYGVKD. CDR3 coding DNA: TGTGCCATCAGTGATCTCCAGGGGGCCCGAGCTTTCTTT. Its protein is CAISDLQGARAFF.

V gene TRBV3-1 combines with J gene TRBJ2-1, with D perhaps matching TRBD2 (7 bases). V lost 1 base, J lost 9 bases, and 19 bases lay in between. This CDR3 contains 16 residues. Germline assignment: CDR1 LGHDT and CDR2 YNNKEL (reference sequence). The CDR3 is CASSQGGGGSKGEQFF. The CDR3 nucleotides are TGTGCCAGCAGCCAAGGCGGCGGGGGCTCCAAGGGTGAGCAGTTCTTC.

The rearrangement joins TRBV4-1 to TRBJ2-1, with D perhaps matching TRBD2 (5 bases). Trimming stripped 1 base from V and 11 bases from J, with 12 bases between. The germline gives CDR1 MGHRA, CDR2 YSYEKL. This CDR3 has 13 amino acids. The CDR3 nucleotides are TGCGCCAGCAGCCAAGGGACTGGGGAGAAGCAGTTCTTC. Its protein product is CASSQGTGEKQFF.

This sequence joins TRBV5-1 and TRBJ2-6; D is perhaps TRBD1 (5 bases). Germline V gene data show CDR1 as SGHRS and CDR2 as YFSETQ. The CDR3 loop spans 18 amino acids. The V end lost 0 bases, the J end lost 0 bases, and 13 bases lay between the germline ends. In DNA form, the CDR3 reads TGCGCCAGCAGCTTGGGACAGCGAGATTACTCTGGGGCCAACGTCCTGACTTTC. Its translation: CASSLGQRDYSGANVLTF.

The chain recombines TRBV5-8 with TRBJ2-7, with TRBD2 as a possible D gene (6 bases). V shed 0 bases and J shed 3 bases, with 13 bases lying between them. The length of the CDR3 is 15 residues. Germline V gene lookup returns CDR1 SGHTS and CDR2 YDEGEE. The CDR3 loop is CASSLGDLQGYEQYF. DNA of the CDR3: TGTGCCAGCAGCTTGGGGGACTTACAAGGCTACGAGCAGTACTTC.

The sample holds a few counts of this clonotype. The V gene is TRBV27, the J gene TRBJ1-4; D is ambiguous. The length of the CDR3 is 14 residues. Per the germline V gene, CDR1 is MNHEY and CDR2 is SMNVEV (reference sequence). V was trimmed by 0 bases and J by 7 bases, leaving 9 bases between them. The CDR3 nucleotides read TGTGCCAGCAGTTTATCTAGCTGGGGTGAAAAACTGTTTTTT. This sequence encodes CASSLSSWGEKLFF.

In this sample, this clonotype turned up many times. The rearrangement links TRBV7-6 to TRBJ1-1; D not certain. Trimming shortened V by 1 base and J by 1 base, and 13 bases separated the two germline ends. This CDR3 is built from 16 residues. Germline V gene lookup returns CDR1 SGHVS and CDR2 FNYEAQ. CDR3 sequence: CASSLDFEGSNTEAFF. The CDR3, as DNA: TGTGCCAGCAGCTTAGATTTCGAGGGATCGAACACTGAAGCTTTCTTT.

Remarks on this clonotype: At one of its ends the junction is not consistent with the germline gene, which may arise from a read error. The chain is built from TRBV6-2 or TRBV6-3 and TRBJ2-1, with TRBD1 matching over 9 bases. The length of the CDR3 is 15 residues. From germline, CDR1 is MNHEY and CDR2 SVGEGT. CDR3 sequence reads: CASCYGTGFYNEQFF. The DNA for the CDR3 is TGTGCCAGCTGTTACGGGACAGGGTTCTACAATGAGCAGTTCTTC.

V gene TRBV6-6 combines with J gene TRBJ2-4, with D possibly being TRBD1 or TRBD2 (5 bases each). CDR1 and CDR2 (germline): MNHNY, SVGAGI (reference sequence). V lost 6 bases and J lost 0, with 21 bases in between. This CDR3 has 18 amino acids. CDR3 sequence (DNA): TGTGCCAGCAGCCCCCAATTTTGGGACCCTGTAGCCAAAAACATTCAGTACTTC. This sequence encodes CASSPQFWDPVAKNIQYF.

The gene calls are TRBV27 and TRBJ2-5, with 8 bases lining up with TRBD2. The CDR3 covers 13 residues. Trimming at V came to 7 bases and at J to 2 bases, leaving 3 bases not matched to a gene. Germline V gene lookup returns CDR1 MNHEY and CDR2 SMNVEV (reference sequence). The CDR3 region is CASKLAVQETQYF. In DNA form, the CDR3 reads TGTGCCAGCAAACTAGCGGTTCAAGAGACCCAGTACTTC.